The present T cell receptor (beta chain) was sequenced within a study of cytomegalovirus exposure and HLA in healthy donors. PCR was performed using 60 Vbeta and 13 Jbeta primers. Data came from immunoSEQ multiplex PCR; TCRdb stores just in-frame clones and leaves some out. Seen here are 100,000 to 150,000 clones, more than 70% observed once, and the top ten hold roughly 9.3%. V lost 2 bases and J 7 bases, leaving 10 bases between the germline ends. CDR1 and CDR2 (germline): SGHRS, YFSETQ. CDR3 length: 12 amino acids. V gene TRBV5-1 combines with J gene TRBJ2-7, with TRBD1 as a possible D gene (5 bases). The source of this sequence is a woman aged 45-59 years in good health and CMV-seropositive. Source material: PBMCs. CDR3 in amino acids: CASSFSGLEQYF. In nucleotides, the CDR3 is TGCGCCAGCAGCTTCTCAGGGTTGGAGCAGTACTTC.